One sample yielded the 24 T cell receptor beta chains listed below, sequenced in a study of identifying expanded T cells in peripheral blood. Some clones are missing from TCRdb's copy, which holds only in-frame ones; the method was immunoSEQ multiplex PCR. The table records about 100,000 clones, roughly 87% of them present only once. The specimen was blood. The receptors shown here come from a person aged 18 to 75 in good health.

V is TRBV6-1 and J is TRBJ1-2, with 9 nucleotides matching TRBD1. Germline V gene lookup returns CDR1 MNHNS and CDR2 SASEGT. The ends lost 1 base at V and 6 bases at J; junction bases unmatched: 0. The CDR3 is made up of 13 amino acids. The CDR3 loop reads CASSEGTGDGYTF. CDR3 coding DNA: TGTGCCAGCAGTGAAGGGACAGGGGATGGCTACACCTTC.

This clone was seen only a few times. CDR3 amino acids: CAWSTSGEKLFF. DNA for the CDR3: TGTGCCTGGAGCACCAGCGGGGAAAAACTGTTTTTT. The V call is TRBV30, the J call TRBJ1-4, with D hard to call. Germline CDR1 reads GTSNPN; CDR2 reads SVGIG (reference sequence). The V end lost 3 bases, the J end lost 8 bases, and 10 bases lay between the germline ends. There are 12 residues in the CDR3.

V gene TRBV7-2 combines with J gene TRBJ2-5; 8 positions agree with TRBD1. V lost 5 bases to trimming and J lost 3 bases; unmatched junction nucleotides: 5. Germline V gene lookup returns CDR1 SGHTA and CDR2 FQGNSA. CDR3 length: 14 residues. The CDR3 DNA sequence: TGTGCCAGCAGCCCGACAGGGGCAGAAGAGACCCAGTACTTC. Encoded protein: CASSPTGAEETQYF.

The J gene is TRBJ2-7, the V gene TRBV7-2, with D possibly matching TRBD1 (5 bases). CDR1 SGHTA and CDR2 FQGNSA come from the germline V gene. The CDR3 runs to 14 residues. V lost 5 bases to trimming and J lost 5 bases, with 16 bases between them. CDR3 amino acids: CASSPFGAPHEQYF. The CDR3 DNA follows: TGTGCCAGCAGCCCGTTTGGGGCCCCCCACGAGCAGTACTTC.

The J gene is TRBJ1-5, the V gene TRBV30; D call uncertain. The V end lost 5 bases, the J end lost 7 bases, and 24 bases lay between the germline ends. The CDR3 loop spans 16 amino acids. Germline CDR1 reads GTSNPN; CDR2 reads SVGIG (reference sequence). The CDR3 loop reads CAWSSDGPLVRQPQHF. The CDR3 nucleotides are TGTGCCTGGTCGTCGGACGGCCCCCTGGTGAGGCAGCCCCAGCATTTT.

The chain has TRBV11-2 and TRBJ1-4; no clear D. Germline CDR1 SGHAT, CDR2 FQNNGV. The length of the CDR3 is 13 residues. V was pared by 5 bases and J by 6 bases, with 10 bases between. The chain's CDR3 is CASSRMGDEKLFF. For the CDR3, the DNA is TGTGCCAGCAGCCGTATGGGTGATGAAAAACTGTTTTTT.

The chain links TRBV29-1 to TRBJ2-4, with TRBD1 matching 9 bases. V lost 5 bases and J lost 6; bases outside the gene matches: 2. Germline assignment: CDR1 SQVTM and CDR2 ANQGSEA. The CDR3 totals 12 residues. The CDR3 here is CSVMGQGNIQYF. The CDR3 bases are TGCAGCGTTATGGGACAGGGAAACATTCAGTACTTC.

The chain employs TRBV19 and TRBJ1-4; 7 nucleotides match TRBD1. The CDR3 runs to 13 residues. CDR1 and CDR2 from the germline V gene are LNHDA and SQIVND (reference sequence). Germline trimming cut 10 bases from V and 7 bases from J; bases unmatched to any gene: 9. The CDR3 DNA is TGTGCCACTAACAGGGGTCTTGGTGAAAAACTGTTTTTT. It translates to CATNRGLGEKLFF. Combining the CDR3 with reference TRBV19 and TRBJ1-4 gives the whole variable domain DGGITQSPKYLFRKEGQNVTLSCEQNLNHDAMYWYRQDPGQGLRLIYYSQIVNDFQKGDIAEGYSVSREKKESFPLTVTSAQKNPTAFYLCATNRGLGEKLFFGSGTQLSVL.

This clone showed up just once. V and J are TRBV7-9 and TRBJ2-3; D might be TRBD2 (7 bases). Germline V gene data show CDR1 as SEHNR and CDR2 as FQNEAQ (reference sequence). CDR3 length: 16 residues. Between the trimmed V and J ends, which lost 7 bases and 2 bases, there was a span of 19 bases. Written as DNA, the CDR3 is TGTGCCAGCACCCCCCTCGGGGGGCCGGACACAGATACGCAGTATTTT. Translated, it gives CASTPLGGPDTDTQYF.

The CDR3 sequence: CASSPGFTNYGYTF. CDR3 sequence (DNA): TGCGCCAGCAGCCCAGGGTTCACTAACTATGGCTACACCTTC. The chain joins TRBV5-1 to TRBJ1-2; D possibly corresponds to TRBD1 (5 bases). The ends were cut back, 4 bases at V and 0 bases at J, with 10 bases in the middle. The length of the CDR3 is 14 residues. Per germline, CDR1 SGHRS and CDR2 YFSETQ. Complete variable domain (other parts from reference TRBV5-1 and TRBJ1-2): KAGVTQTPRYLIKTRGQQVTLSCSPISGHRSVSWYQQTPGQGLQFLFEYFSETQRNKGNFPGRFSGRQFSNSRSEMNVSTLELGDSALYLCASSPGFTNYGYTFGSGTRLTVV.

This CDR3 reads CASSHPDSQPQHF. The CDR3 bases are TGTGCCAGCAGCCACCCGGACAGTCAGCCCCAGCATTTT. The V and J genes are TRBV16 and TRBJ1-5; TRBD1 might be the D (6 bases). With 3 bases removed from V and 6 bases from J, the gap between germline ends came to 9 bases. The CDR3 contains 13 residues. The germline V gene has CDR1 KGHSY and CDR2 FQNENV.

The chain recombines TRBV7-9 with TRBJ2-1, with TRBD1 identical over 9 bases. The trim removed 3 bases at V and 8 bases at J, leaving 8 bases unmatched. Germline lookup yields CDR1 SEHNR and CDR2 FQNEAQ (reference sequence). The CDR3 covers 15 residues. CDR3 sequence reads: CASSFGTGRIDEQFF. In DNA, the CDR3 is TGTGCCAGCAGCTTTGGGACAGGGAGGATCGATGAGCAGTTCTTC.

This clone was picked up one time. The chain is built from TRBV7-9 and TRBJ2-1; D not certain. Trimming took 5 bases from V and 6 from J, leaving 8 bases between them. The CDR3 spans 12 residues. The V gene's germline CDR1 is SEHNR and CDR2 FQNEAQ (reference sequence). The CDR3 sequence is CASSGSINEQFF. Here the CDR3 DNA reads TGTGCCAGCAGCGGGTCTATCAATGAGCAGTTCTTC.

This chain uses TRBV6-1 with TRBJ1-5; D call uncertain. The germline CDR1 and CDR2 sequences are MNHNS and SASEGT. V lost 2 bases and J lost 3, with 14 bases in between. CDR3 length equals 16 residues. CDR3 sequence (DNA): TGTGCCAGCAGTGAACTTCAGAATACAATCAATCAGCCCCAGCATTTT. The encoded protein is CASSELQNTINQPQHF.

V gene TRBV5-6 combines with J gene TRBJ1-5, with D perhaps matching TRBD1 (6 bases). The V end lost 3 bases, the J end lost 7 bases, and 20 bases lay between the germline ends. This CDR3 region has 16 residues. CDR1 is SGHDT and CDR2 is YYEEEE in the germline V gene. The CDR3 spells CASSSVGGGANQPQHF. CDR3 nucleotide sequence: TGTGCCAGCAGCTCCGTCGGCGGGGGGGCAAACCAGCCCCAGCATTTT.

The CDR3 protein is CASSQDERGRFYEQYF. For the CDR3, the DNA is TGCGCCAGCAGCCAAGATGAGAGGGGGCGCTTCTACGAGCAGTACTTC. V gene TRBV4-3 combines with J gene TRBJ2-7; 7 bases are a match to TRBD1. The CDR3 has 16 residues. The junction had 8 bases not matched to a gene; V was cut back by 0 bases and J by 3 bases. CDR1 and CDR2 (germline): LGHNA, YSLEER.

The chain couples TRBV5-1 to TRBJ2-3; D is undetermined. The germline gives CDR1 SGHRS, CDR2 YFSETQ. V was cut by 0 bases and J by 3 bases, with 11 bases left in between. The CDR3 totals 15 residues. CDR3 residues: CASSLGPTSTDTQYF. The CDR3 DNA follows: TGCGCCAGCAGCTTGGGGCCCACATCTACAGATACGCAGTATTTT.

This clone was found many times. The J gene is TRBJ2-1, the V gene TRBV6-1, with 11 nucleotides matching TRBD2. This CDR3 has 15 residues. V lost 0 bases, J lost 6 bases, and 1 base stayed unmatched. In germline, CDR1 is MNHNS, CDR2 SASEGT. CDR3: CASSEASGGANEQFF. The CDR3 region has the DNA TGTGCCAGCAGTGAAGCTAGCGGGGGGGCCAATGAGCAGTTCTTC.

This clone was detected once. The V call is TRBV19, the J call TRBJ2-7; D not certain. Trimming removed 5 bases at V and 5 bases at J, with 13 bases between. Germline V gene data show CDR1 as LNHDA and CDR2 as SQIVND (reference sequence). The CDR3 spans 13 residues. In nucleotides, the CDR3 is TGTGCCAGTAGTTCCACGATTATCCACGAGCAGTACTTC. Translated, it gives CASSSTIIHEQYF.

This clone was recorded a few times. J is TRBJ2-1 and V is TRBV7-6; 8 nucleotides match TRBD1. The ends lost 5 bases at V and 3 bases at J; junction bases unmatched: 6. The germline CDR1 and CDR2 sequences are SGHVS and FNYEAQ. This CDR3 region has 15 residues. CDR3 sequence (DNA): TGTGCCAGCAGCCAACGGACAGGGAACTACAATGAGCAGTTCTTC. This translates into CASSQRTGNYNEQFF.

V and J are TRBV27 and TRBJ2-7; possible D gene TRBD1, 6 bases. The CDR3 runs to 15 residues. The germline CDR1 and CDR2 sequences are MNHEY and SMNVEV (reference sequence). Trimming removed 0 bases from V and 2 bases from J, with 11 bases in between. CDR3 loop: CASSLSLGQTYEQYF. The CDR3 nucleotides are TGTGCCAGCAGTTTATCCCTCGGACAGACCTACGAGCAGTACTTC.

The chain employs TRBV2 and TRBJ1-4; a possible D gene is TRBD1 (5 bases). This CDR3 has 17 residues. Germline loops: CDR1 SNHLY, CDR2 FYNNEI. The ends were cut back, 3 bases at V and 4 bases at J, with 18 bases in the middle. The chain's CDR3 is CASSDRVAAFGNEKLFF. CDR3 DNA: TGTGCCAGCAGTGACAGGGTGGCAGCCTTCGGTAATGAAAAACTGTTTTTT. Variable domain in full (rest from reference TRBV2 and TRBJ1-4): EPEVTQTPSHQVTQMGQEVILRCVPISNHLYFYWYRQILGQKVEFLVSFYNNEISEKSEIFDDQFSVERPDGSNFTLKIRSTKLEDSAMYFCASSDRVAAFGNEKLFFGSGTQLSVL.

The V call is TRBV4-1, the J call TRBJ1-5; unclear D gene. CDR1 is MGHRA, CDR2 YSYEKL, per germline. Trimming stripped 0 bases from V and 0 bases from J, with 12 bases between. The CDR3 consists of 17 residues. The DNA for the CDR3 is TGCGCCAGCAGCCAAGACCTAAGAACGAATAGCAATCAGCCCCAGCATTTT. Protein product: CASSQDLRTNSNQPQHF.

As regards this clone: Other nucleotide sequences from this sample produce the same CDR3. The chain has TRBV5-1 and TRBJ2-7; the D gene is possibly TRBD2 (5 bases). Germline V gene sequence: CDR1 SGHRS, CDR2 YFSETQ. The length of the CDR3 is 13 residues. The germline V and J ends were trimmed by 1 base and 2 bases, with 7 bases remaining between them. The CDR3 DNA follows: TGCGCCAGCAGCTTGACGGGGACCTACGAGCAGTACTTC. This translates into CASSLTGTYEQYF.